Sequencing of this T cell receptor (beta chain) was carried out in a study of spatial heterogeneity in lung cancer. Overall study: A module score for T cells, taken from matched bulk RNA-seq, correlated strongly with TCR transcript counts in tumor regions. Points from the study as a whole: Tumor mutation counts were tracked by expanded intratumoral alpha and beta TCR counts.

This clonotype was counted many times. As yet, its antigen is unknown. The time point was: sample taken at primary tumor resection. The cohort: some 70 early-stage, untreated non-small cell lung cancer patients. Whole RNA obtained from tumor, nontumor lung or frozen PBMC underwent sequencing without sorting. Each CDR3 protein gets one entry after TCRdb re-called the 5' RACE reads with MiXCR. Found here are around 15,000 distinct CDR3 sequences, under 8% of them singletons; the top ten hold 7% to 10%. With 3 bases removed from V and 0 bases from J, the gap between germline ends came to 12 bases. The CDR3 is 16 residues long. Germline-derived CDR1 and CDR2 are WSHSY and SAAADI.

The starting material was lung tumor tissue, obtained at surgery. The sequence came from a male donor with early-stage non-small cell lung cancer. The chain uses TRBV10-2 and TRBJ1-5; D is possibly TRBD1 (5 bases). The chain's CDR3 is CASSEGGARSNQPQHF. CDR3 sequence (DNA): TGCGCCAGCAGTGAAGGAGGGGCGCGTAGCAATCAGCCCCAGCATTTT.